Here is one T cell receptor beta chain with its context. The sequenced target, TCR beta, came from blood CD8+ and CD4+ T cells. The multiple sclerosis controls were treatment-naive patients affected by stable or active relapsing-remitting disease. Purification of the CD8+ and CD4+ T cells relied on negative isolation, and TEMRA cells underwent FACS enrichment. The CDR3 has 15 amino acids. The trim removed 0 bases at V and 1 base at J, leaving 5 bases unmatched. Germline CDR1 and CDR2: DFQATT and SNEGSKA (reference sequence). The sample belongs to a study of CD8 T cells in Susac syndrome. RNA in amounts of 0.5 to 1 ug was reverse transcribed with random hexamers. It was immunoSEQ multiplex PCR that amplified TCR beta CDR3 across 54 Vbeta and 13 Jbeta. TCRdb ran MiXCR on the immunoSEQ multiplex PCR reads and lists one entry per CDR3 protein. The sample carries around 190,000 distinct CDR3 sequences, about 95% recorded once.

The chain links TRBV20-1 to TRBJ2-7, with 8 nucleotides matching TRBD2. Sample: CD8+ T cells from PBMCs. The receptor was derived from a human donor with multiple sclerosis. CDR3 sequence reads: CSARDGGTSSYEQYF. The CDR3 DNA follows: TGCAGTGCTAGAGATGGGGGGACTAGTTCCTACGAGCAGTACTTC.